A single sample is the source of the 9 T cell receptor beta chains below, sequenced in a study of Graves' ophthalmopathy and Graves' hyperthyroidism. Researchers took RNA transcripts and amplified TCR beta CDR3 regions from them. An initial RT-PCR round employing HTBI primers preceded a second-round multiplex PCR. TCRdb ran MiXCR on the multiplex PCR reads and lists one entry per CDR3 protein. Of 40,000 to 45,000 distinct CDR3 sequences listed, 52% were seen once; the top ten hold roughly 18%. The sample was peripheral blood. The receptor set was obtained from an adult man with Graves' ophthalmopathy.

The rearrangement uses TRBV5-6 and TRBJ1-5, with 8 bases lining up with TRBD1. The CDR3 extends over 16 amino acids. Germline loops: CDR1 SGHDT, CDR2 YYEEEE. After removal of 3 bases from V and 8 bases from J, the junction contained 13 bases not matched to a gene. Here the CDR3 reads CASSYGTGRDFKPQHF. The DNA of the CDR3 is TGTGCCAGCAGCTACGGGACAGGCAGGGATTTTAAGCCCCAGCATTTT.

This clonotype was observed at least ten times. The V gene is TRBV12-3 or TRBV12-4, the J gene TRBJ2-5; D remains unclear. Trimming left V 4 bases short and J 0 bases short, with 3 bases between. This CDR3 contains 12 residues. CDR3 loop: CASSWYQETQYF. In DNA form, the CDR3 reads TGTGCCAGCAGTTGGTACCAAGAGACCCAGTACTTC.

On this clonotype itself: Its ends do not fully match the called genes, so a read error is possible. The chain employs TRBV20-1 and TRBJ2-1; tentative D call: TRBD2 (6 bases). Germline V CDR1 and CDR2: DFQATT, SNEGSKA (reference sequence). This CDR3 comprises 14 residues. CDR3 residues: CSPFSSARGNEQFF. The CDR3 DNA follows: TGCAGCCCCTTTTCTAGCGCGAGGGGCAATGAACAGTTCTTC.

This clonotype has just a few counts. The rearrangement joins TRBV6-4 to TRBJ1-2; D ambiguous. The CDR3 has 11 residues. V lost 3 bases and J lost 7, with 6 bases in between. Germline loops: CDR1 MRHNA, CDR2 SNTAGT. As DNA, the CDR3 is TGTGCCAGCAGTGAAAGCGGTGGCTACACCTTC. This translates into CASSESGGYTF.

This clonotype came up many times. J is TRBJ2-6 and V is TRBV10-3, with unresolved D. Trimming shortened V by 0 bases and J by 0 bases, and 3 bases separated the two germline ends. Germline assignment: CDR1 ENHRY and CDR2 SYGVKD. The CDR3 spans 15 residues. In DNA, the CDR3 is TGTGCCATCAGTGAGTCCGGCTCTGGGGCCAACGTCCTGACTTTC. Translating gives CAISESGSGANVLTF.

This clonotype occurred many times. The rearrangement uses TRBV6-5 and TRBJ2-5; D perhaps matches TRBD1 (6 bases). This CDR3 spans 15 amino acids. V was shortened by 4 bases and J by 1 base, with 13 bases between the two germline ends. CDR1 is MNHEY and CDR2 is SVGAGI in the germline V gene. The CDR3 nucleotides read TGTGCCAGCAGTTGGGGCAGGGGAACCCAAGAGACCCAGTACTTC. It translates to CASSWGRGTQETQYF.

CDR3: CASSSRIHMNTEAFF. The CDR3 region has the DNA TGTGCCAGTAGTTCTCGGATCCACATGAACACTGAAGCTTTCTTT. J is TRBJ1-1 and V is TRBV19; D remains unclear. Looked up from germline, CDR1 is LNHDA and CDR2 is SQIVND (reference sequence). With 5 bases removed from V and 0 bases from J, the gap between germline ends came to 13 bases. The CDR3 length is 15 residues.

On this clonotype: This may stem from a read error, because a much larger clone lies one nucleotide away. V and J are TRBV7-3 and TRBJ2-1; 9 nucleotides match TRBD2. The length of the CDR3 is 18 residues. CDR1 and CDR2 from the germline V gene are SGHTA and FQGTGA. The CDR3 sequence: CASSPDPFGAGGNNERFF. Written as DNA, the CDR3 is TGCGCCAGCAGCCCAGACCCCTTCGGGGCGGGGGGGAACAATGAGCGGTTCTTC.

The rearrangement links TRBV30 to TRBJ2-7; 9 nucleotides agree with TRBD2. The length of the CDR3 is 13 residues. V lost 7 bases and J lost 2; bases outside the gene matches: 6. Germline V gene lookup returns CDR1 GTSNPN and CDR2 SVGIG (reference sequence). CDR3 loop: CASSSGAAYEQYF. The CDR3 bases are TGTGCCTCCTCTAGCGGGGCCGCCTACGAGCAGTACTTC.